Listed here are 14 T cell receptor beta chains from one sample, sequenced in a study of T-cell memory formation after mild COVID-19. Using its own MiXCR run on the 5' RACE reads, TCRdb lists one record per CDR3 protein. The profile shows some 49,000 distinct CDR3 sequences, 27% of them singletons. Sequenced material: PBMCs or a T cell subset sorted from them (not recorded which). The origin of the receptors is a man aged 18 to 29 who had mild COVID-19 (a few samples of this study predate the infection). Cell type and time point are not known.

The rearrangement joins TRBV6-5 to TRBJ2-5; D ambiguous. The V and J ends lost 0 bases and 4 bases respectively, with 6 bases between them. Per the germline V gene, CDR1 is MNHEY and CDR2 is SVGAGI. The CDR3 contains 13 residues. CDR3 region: CASSYSVGETQYF. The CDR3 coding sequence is TGTGCCAGCAGTTACTCCGTAGGAGAGACCCAGTACTTC.

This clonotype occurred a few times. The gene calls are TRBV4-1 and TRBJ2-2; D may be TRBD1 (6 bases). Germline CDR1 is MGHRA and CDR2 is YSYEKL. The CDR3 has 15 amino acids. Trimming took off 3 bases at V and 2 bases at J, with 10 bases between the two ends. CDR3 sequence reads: CASSQRTANTGELFF. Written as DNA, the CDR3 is TGCGCCAGCAGCCAGAGGACAGCCAACACCGGGGAGCTGTTTTTT.

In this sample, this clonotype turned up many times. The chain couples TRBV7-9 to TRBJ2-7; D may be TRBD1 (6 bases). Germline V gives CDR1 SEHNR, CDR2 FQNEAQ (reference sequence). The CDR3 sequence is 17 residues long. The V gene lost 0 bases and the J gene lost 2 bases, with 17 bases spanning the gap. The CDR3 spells CASSLAPPKQGPYEQYF. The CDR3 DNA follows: TGTGCCAGCAGCTTAGCCCCTCCCAAACAGGGACCCTACGAGCAGTACTTC. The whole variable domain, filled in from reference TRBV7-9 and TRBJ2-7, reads DTGVSQNPRHKITKRGQNVTFRCDPISEHNRLYWYRQTLGQGPEFLTYFQNEAQLEKSRLLSDRFSAERPKGSFSTLEIQRTEQGDSAMYLCASSLAPPKQGPYEQYFGPGTRLTVT.

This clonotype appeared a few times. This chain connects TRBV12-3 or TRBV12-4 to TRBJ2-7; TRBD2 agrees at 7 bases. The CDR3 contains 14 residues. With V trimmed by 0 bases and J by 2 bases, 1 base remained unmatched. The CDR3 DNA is TGTGCCAGCAGTTTAGCTGGGGGGGCCTACGAGCAGTACTTC. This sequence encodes CASSLAGGAYEQYF.

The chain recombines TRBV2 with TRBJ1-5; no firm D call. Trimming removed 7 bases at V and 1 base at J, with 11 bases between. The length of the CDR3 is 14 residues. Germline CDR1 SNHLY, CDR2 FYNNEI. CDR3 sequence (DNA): TGTGCCAGCACAGCTTCCAAGAGCAATCAGCCCCAGCATTTT. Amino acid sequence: CASTASKSNQPQHF.

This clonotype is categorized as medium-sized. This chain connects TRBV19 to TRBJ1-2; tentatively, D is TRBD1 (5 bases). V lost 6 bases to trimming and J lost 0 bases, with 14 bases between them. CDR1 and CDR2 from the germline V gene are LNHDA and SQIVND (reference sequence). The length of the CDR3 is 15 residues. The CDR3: CASRMFQGANYGYTF. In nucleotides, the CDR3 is TGTGCCAGTAGAATGTTCCAGGGAGCTAACTATGGCTACACCTTC. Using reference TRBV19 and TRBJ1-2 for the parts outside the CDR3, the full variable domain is DGGITQSPKYLFRKEGQNVTLSCEQNLNHDAMYWYRQDPGQGLRLIYYSQIVNDFQKGDIAEGYSVSREKKESFPLTVTSAQKNPTAFYLCASRMFQGANYGYTFGSGTRLTVV.

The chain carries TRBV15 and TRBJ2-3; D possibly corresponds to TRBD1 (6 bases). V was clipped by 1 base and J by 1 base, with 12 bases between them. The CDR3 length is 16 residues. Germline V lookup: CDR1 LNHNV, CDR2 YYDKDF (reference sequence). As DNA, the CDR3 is TGTGCCACCAGCAGAGCTCTAGGGGGTGGCACAGATACGCAGTATTTT. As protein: CATSRALGGGTDTQYF.

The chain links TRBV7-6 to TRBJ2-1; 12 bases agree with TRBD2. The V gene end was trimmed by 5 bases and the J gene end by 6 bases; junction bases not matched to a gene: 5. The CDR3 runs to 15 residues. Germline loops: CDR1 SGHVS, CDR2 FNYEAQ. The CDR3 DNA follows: TGTGCCAGCAGCGCCCTAGCGGGGGGGCGCAATGAGCAGTTCTTC. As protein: CASSALAGGRNEQFF.

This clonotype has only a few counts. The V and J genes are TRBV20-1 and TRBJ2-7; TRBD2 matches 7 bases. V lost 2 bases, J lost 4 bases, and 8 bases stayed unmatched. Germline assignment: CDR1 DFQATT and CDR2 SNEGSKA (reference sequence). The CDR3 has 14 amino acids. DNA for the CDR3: TGCAGTGCTAGATGGGGAGGGGAAGGGTACGAGCAGTACGTC. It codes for CSARWGGEGYEQYV.

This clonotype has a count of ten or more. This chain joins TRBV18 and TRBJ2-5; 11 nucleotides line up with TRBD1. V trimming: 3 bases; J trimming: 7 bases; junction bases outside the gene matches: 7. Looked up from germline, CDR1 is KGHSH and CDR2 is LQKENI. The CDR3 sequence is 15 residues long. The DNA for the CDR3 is TGTGCCAGCTCACCGGACAGGGGGCCGCATGGGACCCAGTACTTC. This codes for CASSPDRGPHGTQYF.

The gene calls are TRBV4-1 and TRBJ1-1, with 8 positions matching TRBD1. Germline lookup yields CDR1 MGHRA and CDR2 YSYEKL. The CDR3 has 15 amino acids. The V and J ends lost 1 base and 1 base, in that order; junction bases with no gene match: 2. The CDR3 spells CASSQAGTGNTEAFF. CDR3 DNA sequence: TGCGCCAGCAGCCAAGCCGGGACAGGGAACACTGAAGCTTTCTTT.

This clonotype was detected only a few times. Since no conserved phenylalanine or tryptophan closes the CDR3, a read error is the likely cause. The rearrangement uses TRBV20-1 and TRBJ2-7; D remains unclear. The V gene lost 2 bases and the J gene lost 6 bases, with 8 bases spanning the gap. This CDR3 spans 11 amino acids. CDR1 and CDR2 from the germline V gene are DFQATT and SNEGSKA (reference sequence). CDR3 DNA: TGCAGTGCTAGATGGGGTTCCGAGCAGTACCTC. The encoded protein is CSARWGSEQYL.

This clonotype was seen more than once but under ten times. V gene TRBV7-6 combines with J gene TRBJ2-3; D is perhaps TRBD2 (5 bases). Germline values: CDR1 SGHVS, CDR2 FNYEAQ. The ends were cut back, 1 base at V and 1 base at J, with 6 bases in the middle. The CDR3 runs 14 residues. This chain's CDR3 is CASSLGAGTDTQYF. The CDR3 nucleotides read TGTGCCAGCAGCTTAGGAGCGGGCACAGATACGCAGTATTTT.

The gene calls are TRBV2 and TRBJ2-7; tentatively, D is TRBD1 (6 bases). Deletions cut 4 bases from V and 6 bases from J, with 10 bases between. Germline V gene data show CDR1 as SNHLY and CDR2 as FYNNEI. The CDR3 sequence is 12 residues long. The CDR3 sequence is CASSGDNREQYF. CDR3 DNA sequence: TGTGCCAGCAGTGGGGACAATCGCGAGCAGTACTTC.